A selection of T cell receptor beta chains follows, all from one sample in a study of response to subunit inactivated influenza vaccine. From the RT-PCR reads, TCRdb called clonotypes with MiXCR, one entry per CDR3 protein. The repertoire consists of more than 600,000 distinct CDR3 sequences, with roughly 18% occurring once and the leading ten covering about a tenth. Sequences were derived from PBMCs from blood, sampled more than 4 days after vaccination. These receptors all come from a man aged 50 to 59 who received an inactivated influenza vaccine. The CDR3 runs from the conserved cysteine through the conserved F or W. D genes are given only for firm matches. Size is omitted from some rows. Given values are once, few, many or a class for expanded clones.

CDR3 protein	CDR3 DNA	V gene	J gene	clone size	D gene
CASSKRGTPQPQHF	TGTGCCAGCAGTAAAAGGGGTACGCCTCAGCCCCAGCATTTT	TRBV6-1	TRBJ1-5	NA	NA
CSARGRQINQPQHF	TGCAGTGCTAGAGGTCGACAGATCAATCAGCCCCAGCATTTT	TRBV20-1	TRBJ1-5	few	NA
CASSTGYNTGELFF	TGCGCCAGCAGCACAGGGTACAACACCGGGGAGCTGTTTTTT	TRBV5-1	TRBJ2-2	NA	NA
CATSKGTQVTYEQYF	TGTGCCACCAGCAAAGGGACACAAGTTACCTACGAGCAGTACTTC	TRBV15	TRBJ2-7	few	NA
CASSYSLAGDYEQYF	TGTGCCAGCAGTTACTCGCTAGCGGGGGACTACGAGCAGTACTTC	TRBV6-5	TRBJ2-7	NA	TRBD2
CASRPMTSRAAEQYF	TGTGCCAGCAGGCCTATGACTAGTCGAGCGGCCGAGCAGTACTTC	TRBV27	TRBJ2-7	few	NA
CSARVDLRVSEAFF	TGCAGTGCTAGGGTTGATCTTAGGGTTTCTGAAGCTTTCTTT	TRBV20-1	TRBJ1-1	NA	NA
CASSQVTSGWNEQFF	TGCGCCAGCAGCCAGGTGACTAGCGGTTGGAATGAGCAGTTCTTC	TRBV4-3	TRBJ2-1	few	TRBD2
CSVEGFIAGAGETQYF	TGCAGCGTTGAAGGCTTTATAGCGGGAGCGGGGGAGACCCAGTACTTC	TRBV29-1	TRBJ2-5	few	TRBD2
CASSQDRAGELFF	TGTGCCAGCAGCCAAGACCGGGCCGGGGAGCTGTTTTTT	TRBV3-1	TRBJ2-2	few	NA
CASSRGYGADTEAFF	TGCGCCAGCAGCCGGGGATACGGGGCGGACACTGAAGCTTTCTTT	TRBV5-1	TRBJ1-1	NA	NA
CASSKGCQGLAVYEQYF	TGTGCCAGCAGCAAAGGCTGCCAGGGACTAGCGGTCTACGAGCAGTACTTC	TRBV21-1	TRBJ2-7	NA	NA
CASSLGEYNEQFF	TGTGCCAGCAGCTTAGGGGAGTACAATGAGCAGTTCTTC	TRBV7-9	TRBJ2-1	NA	NA
CAISEGPPYEQYF	TGTGCCATCTCGGAGGGACCTCCCTACGAGCAGTACTTC	TRBV10-3	TRBJ2-7	few	NA
CASSTVAGGPDEQYF	TGTGCCAGCAGCACCGTAGCGGGGGGGCCGGACGAGCAGTACTTC	TRBV5-4	TRBJ2-7	NA	TRBD2
CASTLATEHNQPQHF	TGTGCCAGTACCCTCGCGACTGAGCACAATCAGCCCCAGCATTTT	TRBV19	TRBJ1-5	NA	NA
CASSRGRFYNSPLHF	TGTGCCAGCAGCCGTGGACGGTTCTATAATTCACCCCTCCACTTT	TRBV6-1	TRBJ1-6	NA	NA
CASRDFSYEQYF	TGTGCCAGCCGGGACTTCTCCTACGAGCAGTACTTC	TRBV25-1	TRBJ2-7	NA	NA
CASSLGRERDWITGELFF	TGTGCCAGCAGCTTAGGTCGGGAGAGGGATTGGATCACCGGGGAGCTGTTTTTT	TRBV7-8	TRBJ2-2	few	NA
CASSLLAGFGNEQFF	TGTGCCAGCAGCTTGCTCGCGGGGTTCGGGAATGAGCAGTTCTTC	TRBV5-6	TRBJ2-1	NA	NA
CASTLGLAGAVEQFF	TGTGCCAGCACCTTGGGGCTAGCGGGAGCGGTTGAGCAGTTCTTC	TRBV5-6	TRBJ2-1	few	TRBD2
CASSQPGKGQFF	TGTGCCAGCAGCCAACCAGGGAAGGGGCAGTTCTTC	TRBV3-1	TRBJ2-1	NA	NA
CASSGDGTGTGNTIYF	TGTGCCAGCAGCGGAGACGGGACAGGGACGGGAAACACCATATATTTT	TRBV7-6	TRBJ1-3	NA	TRBD1
CAISGDRNVGQYF	TGTGCCATCAGTGGGGACAGAAACGTAGGGCAGTACTTC	TRBV10-3	TRBJ2-7	few	TRBD1
CASSLLRGDTEAFF	TGTGCCAGCAGTTTACTAAGAGGGGACACTGAAGCTTTCTTT	TRBV27	TRBJ1-1	NA	NA
CATSSGGAFYNEQFF	TGTGCCACCAGTAGCGGGGGGGCCTTTTACAATGAGCAGTTCTTC	TRBV15	TRBJ2-1	NA	TRBD2
CASSQLQYNEQFF	TGTGCCAGCAGCCAGCTCCAGTACAATGAGCAGTTCTTC	TRBV7-6	TRBJ2-1	NA	NA
CASSITGSEQYF	TGTGCCAGCAGTATAACAGGGAGCGAGCAGTACTTC	TRBV12-3/TRBV12-4	TRBJ2-7	few	NA
CSVDGTSESDNEQFF	TGCAGCGTTGACGGGACTAGCGAATCGGACAATGAGCAGTTCTTC	TRBV29-1	TRBJ2-1	many	TRBD2
CASSLMNKYEQYF	TGTGCCAGCAGTTTAATGAACAAGTACGAGCAGTACTTC	TRBV28	TRBJ2-7	few	NA
CASSRGGYNSPLHF	TGTGCCAGCAGCCGGGGAGGGTATAATTCACCCCTCCACTTT	TRBV4-2	TRBJ1-6	NA	NA
CSVGQGNYGYTF	TGCAGCGTGGGACAGGGGAACTATGGCTACACCTTC	TRBV29-1	TRBJ1-2	few	TRBD1